These 22 T cell receptor beta chains originate from one sample sequenced in a study of CD8 T cells in ankylosing spondylitis. Broader study findings: Ankylosing spondylitis blood appeared to carry a characteristic TCR beta motif of roughly eight highly homologous variants.

Their recognized antigens are unknown. Each CDR3 protein is one row after TCRdb ran MiXCR on the 5' RACE reads. Among over 700,000 distinct CDR3 sequences listed, 15% to 20% were seen once. The sequencing input was blood, either unsorted or a sorted T cell fraction (not recorded which). These receptors were taken from a male donor with ankylosing spondylitis.

This clonotype was counted only a few times. J is TRBJ2-7 and V is TRBV29-1, with D possibly being TRBD1 or TRBD2 (7 bases each). The CDR3 is made up of 16 amino acids. Germline-derived CDR1 and CDR2 are SQVTM and ANQGSEA. V dropped 3 bases and J dropped 1 base, with 19 bases sitting between them. The CDR3, as DNA: TGCAGCGTTGAGTCAGGGGAGGGGGCGTCTTCCTACGAGCAGTACTTC. This codes for CSVESGEGASSYEQYF.

Points on this clonotype: This may arise from a read error, as a much more abundant clone is one base away. This chain connects TRBV25-1 to TRBJ2-2, with 7 bases matching TRBD2. This CDR3 is built from 13 residues. Germline V gene sequence: CDR1 MGHDK, CDR2 SYGVNS. After removal of 10 bases from V and 5 bases from J, the junction contained 7 bases not matched to a gene. CDR3 residues: CATRPGGTGELFF. In DNA form, the CDR3 reads TGTGCCACCAGACCGGGAGGTACCGGGGAGCTGTTTTTT. Together with reference TRBV25-1 and TRBJ2-2, the CDR3 gives the full variable domain: EADIYQTPRYLVIGTGKKITLECSQTMGHDKMYWYQQDPGMELHLIHYSYGVNSTEKGDLSSESTVSRIRTEHFPLTLESARPSHTSQYLCATRPGGTGELFFGEGSRLTVL.

This clonotype was observed many times. The chain combines TRBV7-6 with TRBJ2-2; 8 nucleotides agree with TRBD1. CDR3 length: 15 residues. The ends lost 5 bases at V and 1 base at J; junction bases unmatched: 3. Germline loops: CDR1 SGHVS, CDR2 FNYEAQ. The CDR3, as DNA: TGTGCCAGCAGCCGCGACAGGGGGAACACCGGGGAGCTGTTTTTT. Protein product: CASSRDRGNTGELFF.

This clonotype was counted a few times. This rearrangement joins TRBV11-1 to TRBJ2-7, with D perhaps TRBD2 (5 bases). The germline V gene encodes CDR1 SGHAT and CDR2 FQDESV (reference sequence). V was pared by 5 bases and J by 4 bases, with 15 bases between. The CDR3 loop spans 14 amino acids. Here the CDR3 DNA reads TGTGCCAGCAGCATCCGGGGTTCGGGATACGAGCAGTACTTC. Translation gives CASSIRGSGYEQYF.

This sequence joins TRBV5-1 and TRBJ1-2; 9 bases line up with TRBD1. CDR3 length: 17 amino acids. CDR1 and CDR2 from the germline V gene are SGHRS and YFSETQ. Trimming cost V 4 bases and J 4 bases; bases outside gene matches: 14. This CDR3 is CASSLDSGTGLIYGYTF. The CDR3 region has the DNA TGCGCCAGCAGCCTAGATAGCGGGACAGGGCTAATCTATGGCTACACCTTC.

The sample holds a few counts of this clonotype. The chain recombines TRBV10-2 with TRBJ1-1, with 11 positions matching TRBD1. The CDR3 sequence is 12 residues long. V was pared by 3 bases and J by 11 bases, with 2 bases of the junction left unmatched. Germline loops: CDR1 WSHSY, CDR2 SAAADI. CDR3 coding DNA: TGCGCCAGCAGTGAAGGGACAGGGGGGGCTTTCTTT. The encoded protein is CASSEGTGGAFF.

The chain employs TRBV29-1 and TRBJ2-1; a possible D gene is TRBD2 (6 bases). There are 14 residues in the CDR3. Germline V lookup: CDR1 SQVTM, CDR2 ANQGSEA. The ends were cut back, 7 bases at V and 0 bases at J, with 13 bases in the middle. The CDR3 is CSARVGGSYNEQFF. The CDR3 coding sequence is TGCAGCGCCAGGGTGGGGGGCTCCTACAATGAGCAGTTCTTC.

The CDR3 protein is CASSQSSGTSGSLYF. In DNA form, the CDR3 reads TGTGCCAGCAGTCAATCTTCCGGGACTAGCGGGAGTCTGTACTTC. The genes are TRBV6-1 and TRBJ2-7, with 14 bases that match TRBD2. After removal of 5 bases from V and 12 bases from J, the junction contained 12 bases not matched to a gene. Germline assignment: CDR1 MNHNS and CDR2 SASEGT. This CDR3 is 15 amino acids long.

V is TRBV28 and J is TRBJ2-2, with D possibly matching TRBD1 (6 bases). Trimming cost V 3 bases and J 0 bases, with 11 bases left between them. In germline, CDR1 is MDHEN, CDR2 SYDVKM. CDR3 length: 16 amino acids. This CDR3 reads CASSFAPGANTGELFF. The CDR3 coding sequence is TGTGCCAGCAGTTTTGCCCCAGGGGCGAACACCGGGGAGCTGTTTTTT.

For this clonotype: Mismatch with germline at one junction end may stem from a read error. This chain joins TRBV12-3 or TRBV12-4 and TRBJ2-5; the D is unclear. This CDR3 contains 18 residues. CDR3 region: CTSSLGYLGSPQQETQYF. The DNA for the CDR3 is TGTACCAGCAGTTTAGGCTATCTCGGAAGCCCGCAACAAGAGACCCAGTACTTC.

The rearrangement uses TRBV29-1 and TRBJ2-5; TRBD1 might be the D (6 bases). The germline V gene has CDR1 SQVTM and CDR2 ANQGSEA. The CDR3 sequence is 13 residues long. Trimming took off 7 bases at V and 2 bases at J, with 14 bases between the two ends. The CDR3 DNA is TGCAGCGGTTGGACAGCCCCACAAGAGACCCAGTACTTC. It specifies CSGWTAPQETQYF.

The chain links TRBV27 to TRBJ2-6, with unresolved D. V dropped 5 bases and J dropped 0 bases, with 8 bases sitting between them. The V gene's germline CDR1 is MNHEY and CDR2 SMNVEV (reference sequence). This CDR3 comprises 15 residues. The DNA for the CDR3 is TGTGCCAGCAGTGAAACTTACTCTGGGGCCAACGTCCTGACTTTC. Translated, it gives CASSETYSGANVLTF.

This clonotype was seen only a few times. The chain links TRBV20-1 to TRBJ2-3; the match to TRBD2 covers 12 bases. V trimming: 4 bases; J trimming: 2 bases; junction bases outside the gene matches: 7. The length of the CDR3 is 16 residues. In germline, CDR1 is DFQATT, CDR2 SNEGSKA (reference sequence). This chain's CDR3 is CSAKRLAGALTDTQYF. The CDR3 nucleotides are TGCAGTGCTAAACGACTAGCGGGGGCCCTCACAGATACGCAGTATTTT.

The gene calls are TRBV6-2 or TRBV6-3 and TRBJ1-1; D might be TRBD1 (5 bases). Between the trimmed V and J ends, which lost 7 bases and 4 bases, there was a span of 13 bases. Germline V gene sequence: CDR1 MNHEY, CDR2 SVGEGT. The CDR3 totals 13 residues. The DNA for the CDR3 is TGTGCCAGCAAGTCGGGGGGGGTCACTGAAGCTTTCTTT. As protein: CASKSGGVTEAFF.

There are a few counts of this clonotype. The V and J genes are TRBV18 and TRBJ2-1; D assignment may be TRBD1 or TRBD2 (5 bases each). The CDR3 sequence is 15 residues long. V lost 5 bases, J lost 8 bases, and 19 bases lay in between. Looked up from germline, CDR1 is KGHSH and CDR2 is LQKENI. In DNA, the CDR3 is TGTGCCAGCTCAGCCGGGACCTCCTCGGCCCATGAGCAGTTCTTC. This encodes CASSAGTSSAHEQFF.

The chain couples TRBV10-2 to TRBJ2-5; D remains unclear. The CDR3 spans 14 residues. Germline loops: CDR1 WSHSY, CDR2 SAAADI. The V end lost 6 bases, the J end lost 1 base, and 12 bases lay between the germline ends. This CDR3 reads CASRDTPTQETQYF. The CDR3 DNA reads as TGCGCCAGCAGGGATACCCCTACCCAAGAGACCCAGTACTTC.

This clonotype has a count of ten or more. The chain combines TRBV5-1 with TRBJ2-3; perhaps TRBD2 as D (5 bases). Between the trimmed V and J ends, which lost 5 bases and 1 base, there was a span of 8 bases. Germline CDR1 SGHRS, CDR2 YFSETQ. CDR3 length: 13 amino acids. DNA of the CDR3: TGCGCCAGCAGTGACGGGGGCACAGATACGCAGTATTTT. It encodes CASSDGGTDTQYF. Full variable domain (outside the CDR3, taken from reference TRBV5-1 and TRBJ2-3): KAGVTQTPRYLIKTRGQQVTLSCSPISGHRSVSWYQQTPGQGLQFLFEYFSETQRNKGNFPGRFSGRQFSNSRSEMNVSTLELGDSALYLCASSDGGTDTQYFGPGTRLTVL.

This clonotype was seen only a few times. This chain joins TRBV12-3 or TRBV12-4 and TRBJ2-7; 8 positions match TRBD2. The CDR3 runs to 15 residues. The junction had 7 bases not matched to a gene; V was cut back by 2 bases and J by 4 bases. CDR3 sequence reads: CASSLREREWYEQYF. As DNA, the CDR3 is TGTGCCAGCAGTTTAAGAGAGCGGGAGTGGTACGAGCAGTACTTC.

This clonotype occurred a few times. The chain recombines TRBV29-1 with TRBJ2-3; tentatively, D is TRBD1 (6 bases). Germline V gives CDR1 SQVTM, CDR2 ANQGSEA. Trimming took 4 bases from V and 5 from J, leaving 16 bases between them. CDR3 length equals 14 residues. The CDR3 is CSVGGLGAGDTQYF. In nucleotides, the CDR3 is TGCAGCGTTGGGGGTTTGGGGGCAGGAGATACGCAGTATTTT.

The chain recombines TRBV7-9 with TRBJ2-1, with 10 bases that match TRBD2. This CDR3 is 16 amino acids long. CDR1 and CDR2 (germline): SEHNR, FQNEAQ (reference sequence). V lost 1 base, J lost 7 bases, and 7 bases stayed unmatched. In DNA, the CDR3 is TGTGCCAGCAGCTTAGGTCCTAGCGGGAGAGCGAATGAGCAGTTCTTC. This codes for CASSLGPSGRANEQFF.

This clonotype was seen more than once but under ten times. V usage is TRBV12-3 or TRBV12-4 and J usage is TRBJ2-3; D unclear. This CDR3 is 14 amino acids long. V shed 2 bases and J shed 4 bases, with 10 bases lying between them. CDR3 nucleotides: TGTGCCAGCAGTTTACATTCCGTTTCAGATACGCAGTATTTT. Translation gives CASSLHSVSDTQYF.

This clonotype was counted between two and nine times. V and J are TRBV5-1 and TRBJ1-1, with 10 positions matching TRBD1. Germline-derived CDR1 and CDR2 are SGHRS and YFSETQ. J gave up 4 bases and V 5 bases, and 8 bases lay outside the gene matches. The CDR3 loop spans 15 amino acids. Here the CDR3 reads CASSPGQGLATEAFF. The CDR3 DNA reads TGCGCCAGCAGTCCGGGACAGGGGTTGGCCACTGAAGCTTTCTTT.